This TCR beta chain was obtained from a study of control samples from healthy donors and cancer patients. Profiled with immunoSEQ multiplex PCR; TCRdb holds only in-frame clones, not every one. The sample shows tens of thousands of clones, more than 85% of them seen only once. Trimming removed 0 bases at V and 9 bases at J, with 15 bases between. The germline gives CDR1 SGHKS, CDR2 YYEKEE (reference sequence). The CDR3 consists of 14 residues. The receptor was isolated from a woman aged 40 to 55 with lung cancer. The rearrangement joins TRBV5-5 to TRBJ1-1; perhaps TRBD1 as D (5 bases). The sample taken for sequencing was PBMCs. In DNA form, the CDR3 reads TGTGCCAGCAGCTTGGGGCAGGGTTTCGTCAAAGCTTTCTTT. Its translation is CASSLGQGFVKAFF. Looking up the rest from reference TRBV5-5 and TRBJ1-1 gives the full variable domain: DAGVTQSPTHLIKTRGQQVTLRCSPISGHKSVSWYQQVLGQGPQFIFQYYEKEERGRGNFPDRFSARQFPNYSSELNVNALLLGDSALYLCASSLGQGFVKAFFGQGTRLTVV.